This T cell receptor beta chain was documented in a study of shared clonotypes between healthy human individuals. Study-level information: A couple of female and a few male donors aged 18 to 49 were enrolled.

The CDR3 consists of 18 residues. Losses at the gene ends were 2 bases for V and 5 bases for J; bases not matched to a gene: 9. Germline V gene lookup returns CDR1 MDHEN and CDR2 SYDVKM. TCRdb's copy holds only in-frame clones and misses some; the assay was immunoSEQ multiplex PCR. Of around 750,000 clones detected, approximately 79% appear once; the ten largest clones hold approximately 1.7%. The chain has TRBV28 and TRBJ2-5, with 15 bases lining up with TRBD2. Sequencing used memory CD4+ T cells sorted from blood. Stated subset: CD45RA-negative fraction. The sequence derives from a woman aged 25 to 39 in good health. For the CDR3, the DNA is TGTGCCAGCAGTTTAATAGGACTAGCGGGAGGGCCGGGTGAGACCCAGTACTTC. It yields the protein CASSLIGLAGGPGETQYF. The full variable domain, in which reference TRBV28 and TRBJ2-5 provide the parts outside the CDR3, is DVKVTQSSRYLVKRTGEKVFLECVQDMDHENMFWYRQDPGLGLRLIYFSYDVKMKEKGDIPEGYSVSREKKERFSLILESASTNQTSMYLCASSLIGLAGGPGETQYFGPGTRLLVL.